This T cell receptor beta chain came from a study of blood T cell repertoires in COVID-19 (dated by TCRdb to 2019 to 2021). For the study in its entirety: Collaborator samples came from the United States, Italy and Spain and covered acute and convalescent phases of COVID-19. The samples were drawn from the first 160 participants of the ongoing ImmuneRACE study and from 950 to 1,500 subjects provided by 6 global collaborators. Where available, HLA class I and class II types were taken from metadata supplied by the sample provider and were not determined by assay-based typing. The material from the prospective study consisted of cDNA or gDNA derived from T cells, B-cell-depleted T cells, or PBMCs. The repertoires were released in a freely available public database intended as a resource for research on the immune response to SARS-CoV-2. Subjects who had been exposed to COVID-19, were actively infected with it, or had recovered from it provided the deeply sampled blood TCRbeta repertoires that made up the dataset. Sample metadata almost always included a de-identified subject ID, COVID-19 status, age in years and sex.

Concerning this clone: There is no known antigen for this receptor. One base away there is no much larger clone; base qualities are not given.

From cysteine to phenylalanine, the CDR3 is 13 amino acids long. Kept here is only the CDR3 DNA, which spans 39 bases and is read in frame from base 1. V loses 3 bases at its end and J loses 4 bases; junction bases beyond the gene matches: 4. The germline V gene encodes CDR1 GTSNPN and CDR2 SVGIG (reference sequence). General findings and caveats noted by the study authors: How much clinical and demographic metadata was included differed by source and by participant, and the metadata was provided uncurated.

TCRbeta CDR3 regions were amplified from genomic DNA using the immunoSEQ Assay, a bias-controlled multiplex PCR. The authors' analysis ran thus. Nucleated cell counts per sample were estimated from amplification of reference gene primers within the assay. To quantify the absolute abundance of each unique TCRbeta CDR3 rearrangement, sequence reads were collapsed and filtered. For each sample, productive Simpson clonality was calculated as the square root of Simpson's diversity index across productive rearrangements. TCRdb's version of the immuneACCESS table is confined to in-frame rearrangements and falls short of the full clone set. An unresolved V gene accounts for under half of the shortfall where checked; the remainder is of unknown origin. V and J calls and clone size come straight from that table; D and trimming were deduced from the DNA. The table for this sample lists about 440,000 clones; approximately 90% of them were counted only once. 4.3% of the sample is held by the ten biggest clonotypes.

Each collaborating institution followed its own protocols to collect whole blood in K2EDTA tubes. Collaborator samples were shipped for TCRbeta analysis as frozen whole blood, isolated PBMCs, or DNA extracted from either sample type. Recombination joined TRBV30 with TRBJ2-7; the central 9 bases match TRBD1. The sample taken for sequencing was peripheral blood. The TCR was taken from a woman between 25 and 40 years old with acute or convalescent COVID-19. The nucleotides are TGTGCCTGGAGCCGGGACAGGGAATACGAGCAGTACTTC. Translated, it gives CAWSRDREYEQYF.